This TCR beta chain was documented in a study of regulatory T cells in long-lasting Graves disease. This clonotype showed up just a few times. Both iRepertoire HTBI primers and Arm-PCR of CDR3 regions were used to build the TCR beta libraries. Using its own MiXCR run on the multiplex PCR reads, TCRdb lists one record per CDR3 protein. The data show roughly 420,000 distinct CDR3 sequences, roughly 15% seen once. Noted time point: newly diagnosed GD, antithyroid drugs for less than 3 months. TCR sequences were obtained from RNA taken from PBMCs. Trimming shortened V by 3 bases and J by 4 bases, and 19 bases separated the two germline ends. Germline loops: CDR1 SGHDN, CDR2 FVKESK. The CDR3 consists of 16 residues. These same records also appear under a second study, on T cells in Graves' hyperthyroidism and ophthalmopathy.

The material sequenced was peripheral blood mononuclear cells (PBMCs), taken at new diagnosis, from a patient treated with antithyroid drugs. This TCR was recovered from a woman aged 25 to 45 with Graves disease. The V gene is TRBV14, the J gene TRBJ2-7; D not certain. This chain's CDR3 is CASSHHFLQREYEQYF. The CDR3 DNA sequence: TGTGCCAGCAGCCATCACTTTCTCCAACGAGAGTACGAGCAGTACTTC.